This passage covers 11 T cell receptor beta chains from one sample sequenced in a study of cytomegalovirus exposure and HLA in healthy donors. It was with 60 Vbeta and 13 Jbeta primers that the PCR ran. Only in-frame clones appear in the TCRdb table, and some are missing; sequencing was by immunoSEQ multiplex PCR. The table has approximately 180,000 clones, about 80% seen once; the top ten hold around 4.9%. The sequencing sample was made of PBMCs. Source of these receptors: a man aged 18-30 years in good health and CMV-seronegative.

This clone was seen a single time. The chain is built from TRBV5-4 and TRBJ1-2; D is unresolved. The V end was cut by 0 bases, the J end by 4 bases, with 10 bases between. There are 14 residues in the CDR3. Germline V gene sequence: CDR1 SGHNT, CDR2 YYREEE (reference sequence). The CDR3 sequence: CASSLAQVSYGYTF. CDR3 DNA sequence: TGTGCCAGCAGCTTGGCTCAGGTCAGCTATGGCTACACCTTC. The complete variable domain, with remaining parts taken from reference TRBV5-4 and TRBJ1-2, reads ETGVTQSPTHLIKTRGQQVTLRCSSQSGHNTVSWYQQALGQGPQFIFQYYREEENGRGNFPPRFSGLQFPNYSSELNVNALELDDSALYLCASSLAQVSYGYTFGSGTRLTVV.

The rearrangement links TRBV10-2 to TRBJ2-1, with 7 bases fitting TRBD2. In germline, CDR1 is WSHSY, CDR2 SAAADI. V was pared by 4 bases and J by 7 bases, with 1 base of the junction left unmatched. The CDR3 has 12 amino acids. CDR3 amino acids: CASSGGGNEQFF. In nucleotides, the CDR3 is TGCGCCAGCAGTGGGGGAGGGAATGAGCAGTTCTTC.

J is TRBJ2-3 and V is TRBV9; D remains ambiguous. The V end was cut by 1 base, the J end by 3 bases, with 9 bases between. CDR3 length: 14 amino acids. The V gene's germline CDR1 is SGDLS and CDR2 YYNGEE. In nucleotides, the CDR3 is TGTGCCAGCAGCGTATTGCAGGTAACAGATACGCAGTATTTT. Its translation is CASSVLQVTDTQYF.

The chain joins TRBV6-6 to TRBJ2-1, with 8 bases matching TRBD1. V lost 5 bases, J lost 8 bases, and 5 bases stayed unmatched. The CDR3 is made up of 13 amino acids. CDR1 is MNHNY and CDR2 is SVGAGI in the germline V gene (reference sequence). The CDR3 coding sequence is TGTGCCAGCAGTCTCCAGGGGGCGGATGAGCAGTTCTTC. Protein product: CASSLQGADEQFF.

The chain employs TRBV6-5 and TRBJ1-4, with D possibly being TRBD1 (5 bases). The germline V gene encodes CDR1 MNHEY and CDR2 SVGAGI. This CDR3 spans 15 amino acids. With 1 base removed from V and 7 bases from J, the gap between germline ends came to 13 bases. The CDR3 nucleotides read TGTGCCAGCAGTTACTGGGGCCAGTTGGGTGAAAAACTGTTTTTT. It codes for CASSYWGQLGEKLFF.

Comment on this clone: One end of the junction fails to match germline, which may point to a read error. The CDR3 region has the DNA TGTGCCAGCAGTCAAGAGGGGGGGGCTAACAATGAGCAGTTCTTC. This translates into CASSQEGGANNEQFF. V gene TRBV4-2 combines with J gene TRBJ2-1, with D perhaps matching TRBD2 (7 bases). The CDR3 contains 15 residues. Germline-derived CDR1 and CDR2 are LGHNA and YNFKEQ.

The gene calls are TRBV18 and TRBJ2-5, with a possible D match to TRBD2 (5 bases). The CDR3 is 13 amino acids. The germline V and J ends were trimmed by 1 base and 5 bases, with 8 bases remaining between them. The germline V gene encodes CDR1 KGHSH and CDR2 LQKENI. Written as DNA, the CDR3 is TGTGCCAGCTCACCACAGGAGGCGGAGACCCAGTACTTC. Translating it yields CASSPQEAETQYF.

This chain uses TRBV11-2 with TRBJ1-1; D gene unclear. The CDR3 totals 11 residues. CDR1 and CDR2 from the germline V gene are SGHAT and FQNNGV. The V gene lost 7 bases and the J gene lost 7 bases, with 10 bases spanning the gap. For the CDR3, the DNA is TGTGCCAGCACAGAACGGAGTGAAGCTTTCTTT. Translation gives CASTERSEAFF.

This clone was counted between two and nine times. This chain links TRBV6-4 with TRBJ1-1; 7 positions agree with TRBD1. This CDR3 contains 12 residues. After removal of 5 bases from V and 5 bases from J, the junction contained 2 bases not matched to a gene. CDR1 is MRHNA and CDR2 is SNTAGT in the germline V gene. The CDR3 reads CASSPGGTEAFF. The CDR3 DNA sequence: TGTGCCAGCAGTCCAGGGGGGACTGAAGCTTTCTTT.

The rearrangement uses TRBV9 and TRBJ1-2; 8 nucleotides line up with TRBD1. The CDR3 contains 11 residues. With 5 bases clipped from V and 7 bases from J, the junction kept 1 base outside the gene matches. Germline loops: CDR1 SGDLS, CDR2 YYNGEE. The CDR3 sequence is CASRDRAGYTF. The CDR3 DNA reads TGTGCCAGCAGGGACAGGGCTGGCTACACCTTC. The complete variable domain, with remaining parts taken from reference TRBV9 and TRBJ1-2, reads DSGVTQTPKHLITATGQRVTLRCSPRSGDLSVYWYQQSLDQGLQFLIQYYNGEERAKGNILERFSAQQFPDLHSELNLSSLELGDSALYFCASRDRAGYTFGSGTRLTVV.

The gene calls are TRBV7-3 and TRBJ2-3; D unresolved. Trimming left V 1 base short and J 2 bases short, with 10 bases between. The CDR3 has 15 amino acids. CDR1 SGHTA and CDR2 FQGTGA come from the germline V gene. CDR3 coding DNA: TGTGCCAGCAGCTTAAGAGGCAGCTACACAGATACGCAGTATTTT. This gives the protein CASSLRGSYTDTQYF.